These T cell receptor beta chains were read from a single sample in a study of glioma-infiltrating T cells after dendritic cell vaccination. The assay was immunoSEQ multiplex PCR, and TCRdb's table has in-frame clones only and misses some. The sample lists almost 90,000 clones, around 86% occurring once. The sequencing here drew on blood, taken after dendritic cell vaccination. These receptor sequences come from a human donor with glioblastoma. Each CDR3 is given with its conserved first and last residue. A D gene is named only where the DNA matches it firmly. Some rows mark clone size as missing; the rest say once, few, many or name a class of expanded clone.

TRBJ1-4 | NA | TRBV9 | NA | CASSVDGAPGEKLFF | TGTGCCAGCAGCGTAGACGGAGCCCCTGGTGAAAAACTGTTTTTT
TRBJ1-5 | NA | TRBV7-2 | NA | CASSTDRNQPQHF | TGTGCCAGCAGCACTGACAGGAATCAGCCCCAGCATTTT
TRBJ1-1 | NA | TRBV5-1 | NA | CASSLGGGHSMNTEAFF | TGCGCCAGCAGCTTGGGGGGCGGACATTCAATGAACACTGAAGCTTTCTTT
TRBJ1-5 | NA | TRBV18 | NA | CASSPDSRYSNQPQHF | TGTGCCAGCTCACCTGACAGTAGGTATAGCAATCAGCCCCAGCATTTT
TRBJ1-5 | NA | TRBV6-5 | NA | CASSYGGDGEPQHF | TGTGCCAGCAGTTACGGGGGCGACGGGGAGCCCCAGCATTTT
TRBJ2-5 | TRBD1 | TRBV25-1 | NA | CASSPPVGTGAYEETQYF | TGTGCCAGCAGTCCCCCTGTGGGGACAGGGGCATACGAGGAGACCCAGTACTTC
TRBJ2-1 | TRBD2 | TRBV2 | NA | CASSSGLAGGNNEQFF | TGTGCCAGCAGCTCAGGACTAGCGGGGGGGAACAATGAGCAGTTCTTC
TRBJ1-1 | NA | TRBV7-8 | once | CASSLANRGRTEAFF | TGTGCCAGCAGCTTAGCTAACCGGGGTCGGACTGAAGCTTTCTTT
TRBJ2-2 | NA | TRBV9 | NA | CASCRNSNQNTGELFF | TGTGCCAGTTGTCGAAACAGCAACCAGAACACCGGGGAGCTGTTTTTT
TRBJ2-7 | TRBD1 | TRBV5-1 | NA | CASSTGTENEQYF | TGCGCCAGCAGCACCGGGACAGAGAACGAGCAGTACTTC
TRBJ2-3 | TRBD2 | TRBV7-9 | NA | CASSLADYGTSGNTQYF | TGTGCCAGCAGCTTAGCTGATTATGGGACTAGCGGGAATACGCAGTATTTT
TRBJ1-5 | NA | TRBV30 | NA | CAWSPGRLGMYSNQPQHF | TGTGCCTGGAGTCCTGGGAGATTGGGCATGTATAGCAATCAGCCCCAGCATTTT
TRBJ2-7 | TRBD2 | TRBV5-6 | NA | CASSAGRDPLSYEQYF | TGTGCCAGCAGCGCGGGGAGGGACCCCCTCTCCTACGAGCAGTACTTC
TRBJ1-6 | TRBD1 | TRBV6-5 | NA | CASSDGQGPSPLHF | TGTGCCAGCAGCGACGGACAGGGGCCTTCACCCCTCCACTTT
TRBJ2-5 | NA | TRBV4-2 | NA | CASSPLADQETQYF | TGTGCCAGCAGCCCTCTCGCGGACCAAGAGACCCAGTACTTC
TRBJ2-2 | NA | TRBV30 | NA | CAWSVTGTGELFF | TGTGCCTGGAGTGTAACGGGTACCGGGGAGCTGTTTTTT
TRBJ1-1 | NA | TRBV5-1 | few | CASSSEGLNTEAFF | TGCGCCAGCAGCTCGGAGGGGCTGAACACTGAAGCTTTCTTT
TRBJ1-1 | NA | TRBV2 | NA | CASSIRGPGTEAFF | TGTGCCAGCAGTATAAGGGGTCCCGGCACTGAAGCTTTCTTT
TRBJ2-3 | NA | TRBV5-1 | once | CASSPTSASTDTQYF | TGCGCCAGCAGCCCGACTTCCGCTAGCACAGATACGCAGTATTTT
TRBJ2-7 | TRBD1 | TRBV7-9 | NA | CASSLQSTGSEQYF | TGCGCCAGCAGCCTACAATCGACAGGGAGCGAGCAGTACTTC
TRBJ2-2 | NA | TRBV5-1 | NA | CASSLYRTNTGELFF | TGCGCCAGCAGCTTGTACAGGACGAACACCGGGGAGCTGTTTTTT
TRBJ2-1 | NA | TRBV5-4 | NA | CASSPAGANNEQFF | TGTGCCAGCAGCCCGGCGGGGGCCAACAATGAGCAGTTCTTC
TRBJ2-2 | NA | TRBV7-2 | NA | CASSQLGGSGELFF | TGTGCCAGCAGCCAGCTCGGCGGGTCCGGGGAGCTGTTTTTT
TRBJ2-7 | NA | TRBV6-1 | NA | CASSSRLYEQYF | TGTGCCAGCAGTTCCAGGTTATACGAGCAGTACTTC
TRBJ2-4 | NA | TRBV6-5 | NA | CASTVPGGNIQYF | TGTGCCAGCACCGTCCCCGGTGGTAACATTCAGTACTTC
TRBJ2-1 | TRBD2 | TRBV14 | NA | CASSQAGSGGAQFF | TGTGCCAGCAGCCAAGCCGGCAGCGGGGGGGCTCAGTTCTTC
TRBJ1-1 | NA | TRBV5-4 | NA | CASSLPSYTQGNTEAFF | TGTGCCAGCAGCTTACCAAGCTATACACAGGGGAACACTGAAGCTTTCTTT
TRBJ2-3 | TRBD2 | TRBV7-2 | NA | CASSTRQGRLAGGDTQYF | TGTGCCAGCAGCACCCGGCAGGGGCGACTAGCGGGGGGTGATACGCAGTATTTT
TRBJ1-1 | NA | TRBV4-2 | NA | CASSQEGQNNEAFF | TGTGCCAGCAGCCAAGAGGGCCAAAACAATGAAGCTTTCTTT
TRBJ2-1 | TRBD2 | TRBV5-1 | NA | CASSLVGLAGGGNEQFF | TGCGCCAGCAGCTTGGTAGGGCTAGCGGGGGGAGGCAATGAGCAGTTCTTC
TRBJ1-5 | NA | TRBV7-8 | NA | CASTLGGGHQPQHF | TGTGCCAGCACCCTCGGGGGAGGGCATCAGCCCCAGCATTTT
TRBJ2-1 | NA | TRBV2 | few | CASSELGADNEQFF | TGTGCCAGCAGTGAGCTTGGGGCAGACAATGAGCAGTTCTTC
TRBJ1-2 | NA | TRBV7-9 | few | CASSSGQYGYTF | TGTGCCAGCAGCTCAGGACAGTATGGCTACACCTTC
TRBJ1-1 | TRBD1 | TRBV5-4 | NA | CASSSETGVTEAFF | TGTGCCAGCAGCTCCGAGACAGGGGTCACTGAAGCTTTCTTT
TRBJ1-1 | NA | TRBV7-9 | NA | CASSLISGGNTEAFF | TGTGCCAGCAGCTTAATTTCGGGGGGGAACACTGAAGCTTTCTTT
TRBJ2-1 | TRBD1 | TRBV7-9 | NA | CASSEPGQGNNEQFF | TGTGCCAGCAGCGAACCGGGACAGGGTAACAATGAGCAGTTCTTC
TRBJ2-3 | NA | TRBV5-1 | once | CASSLVAGRSTDTQYF | TGCGCCAGCAGCTTGGTAGCCGGGAGAAGCACAGATACGCAGTATTTT
TRBJ1-1 | TRBD1 | TRBV6-1 | NA | CASSGNRGTNTEAFF | TGTGCCAGCAGTGGGAACAGGGGAACCAACACTGAAGCTTTCTTT
TRBJ2-6 | NA | TRBV5-6 | few | CASSLGWSSSGANVLTF | TGTGCCAGCAGCTTGGGCTGGAGTTCCTCTGGGGCCAACGTCCTGACTTTC
TRBJ1-4 | NA | TRBV7-2 | few | CASSHPGAREKLFF | TGTGCCAGCAGCCATCCAGGGGCGCGGGAAAAACTGTTTTTT
TRBJ2-7 | NA | TRBV19 | NA | CASSMSASHEQYF | TGTGCCAGTAGCATGAGTGCAAGCCACGAGCAGTACTTC
TRBJ1-2 | NA | TRBV5-6 | once | CASSLTGLNYGYTF | TGTGCCAGCAGCTTGACAGGGCTTAACTATGGCTACACCTTC
TRBJ2-7 | NA | TRBV6-5 | few | CASARSFSDEQYF | TGTGCCAGCGCTCGCTCCTTTAGTGACGAGCAGTACTTC
TRBJ2-3 | NA | TRBV29-1 | NA | CSVLATLTDTQYF | TGCAGCGTGCTAGCGACTCTCACAGATACGCAGTATTTT
TRBJ2-3 | NA | TRBV21-1 | NA | CASSKAIKVWGRSLRHTDTQYF | TGTGCCAGCAGCAAAGCCATAAAGGTGTGGGGGCGTAGTCTGAGGCACACAGATACGCAGTATTTT
TRBJ1-1 | TRBD1 | TRBV2 | NA | CASRGGQVNTEAFF | TGTGCCAGCAGGGGGGGACAGGTTAACACTGAAGCTTTCTTT
TRBJ1-5 | TRBD1 | TRBV5-1 | NA | CASSLGGQKSSQHF | TGCGCCAGCAGCTTGGGGGGACAGAAATCCTCCCAGCATTTT
TRBJ2-7 | TRBD2 | TRBV5-6 | NA | CASSFIAGGNSYEQYF | TGTGCCAGCAGCTTTATAGCGGGGGGGAATTCCTACGAGCAGTACTTC
TRBJ1-6 | NA | TRBV25-1 | NA | CASSEGWHRGPDNSPLHF | TGTGCCAGCAGTGAAGGCTGGCACCGAGGGCCAGATAATTCACCCCTCCACTTT